The rows below give T cell receptor beta chains drawn from one sample of a study of T-cell reconstitution after alpha-beta-depleted transplantation in children. TCRdb independently ran MiXCR on the PCR reads; one entry per CDR3 protein. In the table there are 350,000 to 450,000 distinct CDR3 sequences, about a fifth of which are singletons. The sample here was PBMCs from the stem cell graft donor, taken from the stem cell graft. These receptors were obtained from a human donor who donated a stem cell graft to a child with acute myeloid leukemia. Each CDR3 is given with its conserved first and last residue. Each record gives: V gene, clone size, J gene, D gene, CDR3 length, CDR3 protein, CDR3 DNA. The D gene is left open where the match is weak. Some rows have no size entry. The others give once, few or many, or a class for an expanded clone.

V: TRBV29-1; size: NA; J: TRBJ2-1; D: NA; length: 14; CDR3: CSVVRTYSYNEQFF; DNA: TGCAGCGTTGTTAGGACATACTCCTACAATGAGCAGTTCTTC
V: TRBV18; size: once; J: TRBJ2-6; D: NA; length: 15; CDR3: CATTDRTAGANVLTF; DNA: TGTGCCACAACTGATAGGACAGCTGGGGCCAACGTCCTGACTTTC
V: TRBV20-1; size: many; J: TRBJ2-3; D: NA; length: 14; CDR3: CSASVASRTDTQYF; DNA: TGCAGTGCTAGTGTGGCTAGCCGCACAGATACGCAGTATTTT
V: TRBV29-1; size: few; J: TRBJ1-5; D: TRBD1; length: 14; CDR3: CSVPTGDSNQPQHF; DNA: TGCAGCGTGCCGACAGGGGATAGCAATCAGCCCCAGCATTTT
V: TRBV14; size: many; J: TRBJ1-1; D: NA; length: 15; CDR3: CASSSPKLGHHEAFF; DNA: TGTGCCAGCAGCTCCCCGAAGTTGGGACACCATGAAGCTTTCTTT
V: TRBV12-3/TRBV12-4; size: few; J: TRBJ1-6; D: NA; length: 11; CDR3: CASRKEGTLHF; DNA: TGTGCCAGCAGAAAGGAAGGGACCCTCCACTTT
V: TRBV30; size: few; J: TRBJ2-7; D: NA; length: 13; CDR3: CAWEPRTTYEQYF; DNA: TGTGCCTGGGAGCCCAGGACTACCTACGAGCAGTACTTC
V: TRBV20-1; size: many; J: TRBJ2-1; D: NA; length: 15; CDR3: CSASSRLGAINEQFF; DNA: TGCAGTGCTAGCTCGCGACTAGGGGCGATCAATGAGCAGTTCTTC
V: TRBV7-8; size: few; J: TRBJ2-1; D: NA; length: 11; CDR3: CASLIDNEQFF; DNA: TGTGCCAGCCTAATTGACAATGAGCAGTTCTTC
V: TRBV5-1; size: NA; J: TRBJ2-6; D: TRBD2; length: 17; CDR3: CASSGTGLASGANVLTF; DNA: TGCGCCAGCAGCGGAACGGGACTAGCCTCTGGGGCCAACGTCCTGACTTTC
V: TRBV7-3; size: NA; J: TRBJ2-1; D: TRBD1; length: 16; CDR3: CASSLDRGNPYNEQFF; DNA: TGTGCCAGCAGCTTAGACAGGGGGAATCCCTACAATGAGCAGTTCTTC
V: TRBV29-1; size: NA; J: TRBJ2-7; D: NA; length: 11; CDR3: CSVGGGDEQYF; DNA: TGCAGCGTTGGAGGTGGGGACGAGCAGTACTTC
V: TRBV30; size: NA; J: TRBJ2-2; D: NA; length: 14; CDR3: CASWGETNTGELFF; DNA: TGTGCCTCCTGGGGGGAGACGAACACCGGGGAGCTGTTTTTT
V: TRBV28; size: NA; J: TRBJ2-7; D: NA; length: 15; CDR3: CASSSFRGLGNEQYF; DNA: TGTGCCAGCAGTTCCTTCCGGGGCCTAGGGAACGAGCAGTACTTC
V: TRBV20-1; size: NA; J: TRBJ1-2; D: TRBD1; length: 18; CDR3: CSARGRTGQGSSRDGYTF; DNA: TGTAGTGCTAGAGGACGTACGGGACAGGGCTCCTCCAGGGATGGCTACACCTTC
V: TRBV6-4; size: NA; J: TRBJ1-2; D: TRBD1; length: 12; CDR3: CASSGDRDGYTF; DNA: TGTGCCAGCAGTGGGGACAGGGATGGCTACACCTTC
V: TRBV20-1; size: NA; J: TRBJ1-2; D: NA; length: 16; CDR3: CSARDLGTLANYGYTF; DNA: TGCAGTGCTAGAGATCTGGGGACACTCGCTAACTATGGCTACACCTTC
V: TRBV20-1; size: NA; J: TRBJ2-7; D: NA; length: 15; CDR3: CSARNRATSSPEQYF; DNA: TGCAGTGCTAGAAACCGGGCCACCTCAAGCCCCGAGCAGTACTTC
V: TRBV10-3; size: NA; J: TRBJ1-1; D: TRBD1; length: 13; CDR3: CAIMPGQGAGAFF; DNA: TGTGCCATCATGCCGGGACAGGGGGCTGGAGCTTTCTTT
V: TRBV20-1; size: many; J: TRBJ2-1; D: TRBD2; length: 15; CDR3: CSAPATSVSYNEQFF; DNA: TGCAGTGCCCCAGCCACTAGCGTGAGTTACAATGAGCAGTTCTTC
V: TRBV6-5; size: NA; J: TRBJ2-7; D: TRBD2; length: 15; CDR3: CASSYFSGRAYEQYF; DNA: TGTGCCAGCAGTTACTTTAGCGGGAGGGCCTACGAGCAGTACTTC
V: TRBV9; size: few; J: TRBJ1-4; D: NA; length: 17; CDR3: CASSGRDETSTNTKLFF; DNA: TGTGCCAGCAGCGGAAGGGACGAAACCTCAACTAATACAAAACTGTTTTTT
V: TRBV15; size: few; J: TRBJ2-1; D: NA; length: 17; CDR3: CATSRDLRDRPYNEQFF; DNA: TGTGCCACCAGCAGAGATTTGCGGGACCGCCCCTACAATGAGCAGTTCTTC
V: TRBV29-1; size: NA; J: TRBJ1-5; D: TRBD1; length: 15; CDR3: CSVGQGPYSNQPHHF; DNA: TGCAGCGTTGGACAGGGTCCATATAGCAATCAGCCCCACCATTTT
V: TRBV5-1; size: NA; J: TRBJ1-3; D: NA; length: 15; CDR3: CASSLSGDSGNTIYF; DNA: TGCGCCAGCAGCTTGTCGGGAGACTCTGGAAACACCATATATTTT
V: TRBV7-9; size: NA; J: TRBJ2-6; D: NA; length: 14; CDR3: CALDAGSGANVLTF; DNA: TGTGCCCTTGACGCAGGGTCTGGGGCCAACGTCCTGACTTTC
V: TRBV5-1; size: few; J: TRBJ2-5; D: NA; length: 15; CDR3: CASSRERGAEETQYF; DNA: TGCGCCAGCAGCCGCGAAAGGGGAGCAGAAGAGACCCAGTACTTC
V: TRBV29-1; size: few; J: TRBJ2-1; D: NA; length: 11; CDR3: CSARPNNEQFF; DNA: TGCAGCGCCCGACCAAACAATGAGCAGTTCTTC
V: TRBV12-3/TRBV12-4; size: many; J: TRBJ1-1; D: NA; length: 14; CDR3: CASSFGGVLTEAFF; DNA: TGTGCCAGCAGTTTTGGAGGGGTCCTCACTGAAGCTTTCTTT
V: TRBV5-1; size: NA; J: TRBJ2-1; D: TRBD1; length: 17; CDR3: CASSLTGGAHSYNEQFF; DNA: TGCGCCAGCAGCTTGACAGGGGGCGCGCATTCCTACAATGAGCAGTTCTTC
V: TRBV4-2; size: few; J: TRBJ2-7; D: NA; length: 15; CDR3: CASSQVLEGPYEQYF; DNA: TGTGCCAGCAGCCAAGTTTTGGAGGGCCCCTACGAGCAGTACTTC
V: TRBV29-1; size: few; J: TRBJ2-5; D: TRBD2; length: 16; CDR3: CSVEAPGTSVFETQYF; DNA: TGCAGCGTTGAGGCACCGGGTACTAGCGTATTCGAGACCCAGTACTTC
V: TRBV7-2; size: few; J: TRBJ2-2; D: NA; length: 14; CDR3: CASSFDSPTGELFF; DNA: TGTGCCAGCAGCTTCGACTCACCCACCGGGGAGCTGTTTTTT
V: TRBV11-2; size: many; J: TRBJ2-2; D: TRBD2; length: 19; CDR3: CASSLVLGLAVMNTGELFF; DNA: TGTGCCAGCAGCTTAGTCTTAGGACTAGCGGTGATGAACACCGGGGAGCTGTTTTTT
V: TRBV15; size: few; J: TRBJ1-2; D: NA; length: 13; CDR3: CATRIGGSGDYTF; DNA: TGTGCCACCAGAATCGGCGGCAGTGGAGACTACACCTTC
V: TRBV29-1; size: many; J: TRBJ2-1; D: TRBD2; length: 15; CDR3: CSVPGLAGLINEQFF; DNA: TGCAGCGTGCCTGGACTAGCGGGGCTCATCAATGAGCAGTTCTTC
V: TRBV7-8; size: NA; J: TRBJ2-7; D: NA; length: 16; CDR3: CASSLEPDGRLYEQYF; DNA: TGTGCCAGCAGCTTAGAGCCCGACGGGCGTCTGTACGAGCAGTACTTC
V: TRBV7-6; size: few; J: TRBJ2-1; D: TRBD2; length: 15; CDR3: CASSRGLAGVNEQFF; DNA: TGTGCCAGCAGCAGAGGACTAGCGGGAGTCAATGAGCAGTTCTTC
V: TRBV2; size: few; J: TRBJ2-1; D: NA; length: 15; CDR3: CASSEHLAKYNEQFF; DNA: TGTGCCAGCAGTGAACACCTAGCGAAATACAATGAGCAGTTCTTC
V: TRBV12-3/TRBV12-4; size: many; J: TRBJ2-1; D: NA; length: 13; CDR3: CASSLGRYNEQFF; DNA: TGTGCCAGCAGTTTGGGCCGCTACAATGAGCAGTTCTTC
V: TRBV9; size: NA; J: TRBJ2-1; D: TRBD2; length: 19; CDR3: CASTSGGSGTRRGYNEQFF; DNA: TGTGCCAGTACGAGCGGGGGTAGCGGGACCCGACGAGGCTACAATGAGCAGTTCTTC
V: TRBV28; size: few; J: TRBJ1-5; D: TRBD1; length: 16; CDR3: CASSLIGQAISQPQHF; DNA: TGTGCCAGCAGTTTGATCGGACAGGCGATTTCTCAGCCCCAGCATTTT